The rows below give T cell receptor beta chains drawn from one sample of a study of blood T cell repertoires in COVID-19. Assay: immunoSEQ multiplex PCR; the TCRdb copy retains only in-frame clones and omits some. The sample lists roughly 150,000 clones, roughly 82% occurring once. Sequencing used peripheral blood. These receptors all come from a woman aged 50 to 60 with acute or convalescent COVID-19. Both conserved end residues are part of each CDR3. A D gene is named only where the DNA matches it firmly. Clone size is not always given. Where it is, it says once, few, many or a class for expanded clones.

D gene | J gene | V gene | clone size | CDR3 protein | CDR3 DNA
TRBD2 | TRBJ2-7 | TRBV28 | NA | CASSVLLAGTYEQYF | TGTGCCAGCAGTGTCCTACTAGCGGGTACCTACGAGCAGTACTTC
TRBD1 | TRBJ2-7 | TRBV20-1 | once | CSGAGGHEQYF | TGCAGTGGGGCAGGGGGCCACGAGCAGTACTTC
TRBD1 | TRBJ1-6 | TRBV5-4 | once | CASSPRDSSYNSPLHF | TGTGCCAGCAGCCCACGGGACAGCTCCTATAATTCACCCCTCCACTTT
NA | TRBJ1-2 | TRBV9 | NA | CASSPHFGEAYGYTF | TGTGCCAGCAGCCCCCATTTCGGGGAGGCCTATGGCTACACCTTC
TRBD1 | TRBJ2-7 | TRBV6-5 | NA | CASRAGTANYEQYF | TGTGCCAGCAGGGCCGGGACAGCAAACTACGAGCAGTACTTC
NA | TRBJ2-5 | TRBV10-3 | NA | CAIRSWTDNLQETQYF | TGTGCCATCAGATCTTGGACAGATAATCTCCAAGAGACCCAGTACTTC
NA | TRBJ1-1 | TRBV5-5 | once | CASSGAGALNTEAFF | TGTGCCAGCAGCGGAGCAGGGGCTTTGAACACTGAAGCTTTCTTT
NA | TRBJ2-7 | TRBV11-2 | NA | CASSLDFDRSYEQYF | TGTGCCAGCAGCTTAGACTTCGACAGATCCTACGAGCAGTACTTC
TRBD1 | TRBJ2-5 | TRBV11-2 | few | CASSLVPGQGRGETQYF | TGTGCCAGCAGCTTAGTCCCGGGACAGGGTAGGGGGGAGACCCAGTACTTC
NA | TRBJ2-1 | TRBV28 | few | CASIVGGSYNEQFF | TGTGCCAGCATCGTCGGGGGCTCCTACAATGAGCAGTTCTTC
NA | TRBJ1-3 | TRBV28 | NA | CASTAAGYGNTIYF | TGTGCCAGCACGGCGGCTGGCTATGGAAACACCATATATTTT
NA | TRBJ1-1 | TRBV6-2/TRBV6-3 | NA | CASSYPRSGAILNTEAFF | TGTGCCAGCAGTTACCCACGGTCAGGGGCAATATTGAACACTGAAGCTTTCTTT
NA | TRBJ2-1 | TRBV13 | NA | CASSYNSGNEQFF | TGTGCCAGCAGTTACAACAGTGGGAATGAGCAGTTCTTC
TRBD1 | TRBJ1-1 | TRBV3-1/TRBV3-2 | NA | CASSARPNTGGWSTEAFF | TGTGCCAGCAGCGCGAGGCCAAACACAGGGGGCTGGAGCACTGAAGCTTTCTTT
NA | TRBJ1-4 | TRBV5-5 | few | CASSRQSPRTTNEKLFF | TGTGCCAGCAGCCGACAGAGCCCTCGGACAACTAATGAAAAACTGTTTTTT
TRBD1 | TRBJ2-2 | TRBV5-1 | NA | CASSNSGQGAGELFF | TGCGCCAGCAGTAATTCGGGACAGGGGGCCGGGGAGCTGTTTTTT
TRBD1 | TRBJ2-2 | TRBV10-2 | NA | CASRQGARGTGELFF | TGCGCCAGCAGACAGGGGGCGCGAGGCACCGGGGAGCTGTTTTTT
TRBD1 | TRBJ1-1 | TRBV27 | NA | CASSLFGQVSEAFF | TGTGCCAGCAGTTTATTCGGACAGGTCTCTGAAGCTTTCTTT
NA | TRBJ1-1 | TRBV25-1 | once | CASSERKGIEAFF | TGTGCCAGCAGTGAAAGGAAGGGGATTGAAGCTTTCTTT
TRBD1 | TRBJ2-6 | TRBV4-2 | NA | CASSHTGTENSGANVLTF | TGTGCCAGCAGCCATACCGGGACAGAGAATTCTGGGGCCAACGTCCTGACTTTC
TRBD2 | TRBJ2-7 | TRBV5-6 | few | CASSLGLAVRYDEQYF | TGTGCCAGCAGCCTGGGACTAGCTGTAAGGTACGACGAGCAGTACTTC
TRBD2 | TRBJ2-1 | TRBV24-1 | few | CATSPGTRLNEQFF | TGTGCCACCAGTCCCGGGACTAGACTCAATGAGCAGTTCTTC
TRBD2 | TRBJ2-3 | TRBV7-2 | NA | CASSLTGGTDTQYF | TGTGCCAGCAGCTTAACGGGAGGAACGGATACGCAGTATTTT
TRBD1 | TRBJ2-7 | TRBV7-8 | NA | CASSSGQGAHEQYF | TGTGCCAGCAGCTCAGGACAGGGGGCTCACGAGCAGTACTTC
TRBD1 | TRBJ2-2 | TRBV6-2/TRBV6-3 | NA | CASSSGQGDTGELFF | TGTGCCAGCAGTTCGGGACAGGGGGACACCGGGGAGCTGTTTTTT
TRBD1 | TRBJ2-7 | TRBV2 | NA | CASSTRTGSYEQYF | TGTGCCAGCAGTACCAGGACAGGGTCCTACGAGCAGTACTTC
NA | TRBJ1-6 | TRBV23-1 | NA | CASSQFGEDYNSPLHF | TGCGCCAGCAGTCAATTTGGGGAGGACTATAATTCACCCCTCCACTTT
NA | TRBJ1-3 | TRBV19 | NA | CASSRSGDGNTIYF | TGTGCCAGTAGTCGAAGCGGGGACGGAAACACCATATATTTT
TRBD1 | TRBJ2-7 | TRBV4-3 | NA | CASSHNHRPGQGAYEQYF | TGCGCCAGCAGCCATAACCACCGCCCGGGACAGGGGGCCTACGAGCAGTACTTC
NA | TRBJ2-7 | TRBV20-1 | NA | CSVTNGPGVYF | TGCAGTGTAACGAATGGGCCAGGGGTTTACTTC
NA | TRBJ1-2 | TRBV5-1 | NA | CASSFRQDGYGYTF | TGCGCCAGCAGCTTCCGACAGGATGGCTATGGCTACACCTTC
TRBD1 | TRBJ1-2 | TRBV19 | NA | CASSNRDRGPSSHYGYTF | TGTGCCAGTAGTAACCGGGACAGGGGGCCCTCATCCCACTATGGCTACACCTTC
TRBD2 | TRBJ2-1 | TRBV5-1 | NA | CASSLASGTYNEQFF | TGCGCCAGCAGCTTGGCCAGCGGGACCTACAATGAGCAGTTCTTC
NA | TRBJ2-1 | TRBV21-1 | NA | CASSAGSSYNEQFF | TGTGCCAGCAGCGCGGGGAGCTCCTACAATGAGCAGTTCTTC
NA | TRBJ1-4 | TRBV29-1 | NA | CSVGPGGGEKLFF | TGCAGCGTTGGCCCCGGGGGGGGAGAAAAACTGTTTTTT
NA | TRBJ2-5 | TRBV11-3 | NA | CASSLGLRGTQYF | TGTGCCAGCAGCTTGGGACTCCGCGGGACCCAGTACTTC
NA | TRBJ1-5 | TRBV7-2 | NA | CASSLGLSKPQHF | TGTGCCAGCAGCTTAGGTCTGAGTAAGCCCCAGCATTTT
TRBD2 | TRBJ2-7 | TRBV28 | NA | CASSSPGLAGYEQYF | TGTGCCAGCAGTTCCCCGGGACTAGCGGGCTACGAGCAGTACTTC
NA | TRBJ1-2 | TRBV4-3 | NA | CASSQEISRGAFSSF | TGCGCCAGCAGCCAAGAGATAAGTCGTGGGGCCTTTTCGTCCTTC
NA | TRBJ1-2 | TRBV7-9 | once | CASSNKWTVNYGYTF | TGTGCCAGCAGCAACAAATGGACAGTAAACTATGGCTACACCTTC